The source of this TCR beta chain is a study of control samples from healthy donors and cancer patients. This clone was seen only a few times. The CDR3 sequence is 16 residues long. V lost 2 bases to trimming and J lost 5 bases; unmatched junction nucleotides: 5. Germline-derived CDR1 and CDR2 are SGHTA and FQGTGA. The repertoire was sequenced with immunoSEQ multiplex PCR; TCRdb's copy has only in-frame clones and lacks some. In the table there are some 100,000 clones, 86% of which are singletons. This sequence was found in a woman aged 45-65 years in good health. The chain links TRBV7-3 to TRBJ2-3, with 12 nucleotides matching TRBD2. The sequencing sample was made of blood. The chain's CDR3 is CASSLFLAGGQDTQYF. In DNA, the CDR3 is TGTGCCAGCAGCTTATTTCTAGCGGGGGGGCAAGATACGCAGTATTTT.